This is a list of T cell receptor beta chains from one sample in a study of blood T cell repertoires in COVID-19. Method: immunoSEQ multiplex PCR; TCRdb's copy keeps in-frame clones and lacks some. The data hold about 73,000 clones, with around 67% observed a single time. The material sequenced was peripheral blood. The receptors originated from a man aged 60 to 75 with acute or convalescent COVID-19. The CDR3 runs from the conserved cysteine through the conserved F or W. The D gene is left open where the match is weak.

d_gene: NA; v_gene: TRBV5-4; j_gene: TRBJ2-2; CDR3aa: CASSPLQGLPGELFF
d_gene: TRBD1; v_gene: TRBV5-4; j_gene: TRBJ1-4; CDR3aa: CASSEGQANEKLFF
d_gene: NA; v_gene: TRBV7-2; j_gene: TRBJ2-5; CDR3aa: CASSGGNQETQYF
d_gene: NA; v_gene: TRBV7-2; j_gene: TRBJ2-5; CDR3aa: CASSVLVSETQYF
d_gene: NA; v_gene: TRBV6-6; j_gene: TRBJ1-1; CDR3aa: CASSYPQGTEAFF
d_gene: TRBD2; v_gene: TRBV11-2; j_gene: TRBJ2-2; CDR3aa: CASSLAGRDTGELFF
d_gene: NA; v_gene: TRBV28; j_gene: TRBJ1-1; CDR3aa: CASSRGVGRGTEAFF
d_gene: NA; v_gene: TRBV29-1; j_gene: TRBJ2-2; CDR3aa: CSGLGGGPTGELFF
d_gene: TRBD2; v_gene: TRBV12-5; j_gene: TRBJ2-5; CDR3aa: CASGRSSGGDQETQYF
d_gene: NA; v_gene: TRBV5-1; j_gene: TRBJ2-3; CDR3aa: CASSSTSGWADTQYF
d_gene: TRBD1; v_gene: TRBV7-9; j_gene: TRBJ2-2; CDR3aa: CASSRDRESTGELFF
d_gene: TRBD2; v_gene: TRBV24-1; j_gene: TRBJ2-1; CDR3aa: CATSDFQGLAGVGSSYNEQFF
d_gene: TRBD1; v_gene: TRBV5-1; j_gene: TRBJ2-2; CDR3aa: CASSRGQSNTGELFF
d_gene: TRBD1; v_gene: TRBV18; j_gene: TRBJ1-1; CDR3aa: CASSRQGAVGQNTEAFF
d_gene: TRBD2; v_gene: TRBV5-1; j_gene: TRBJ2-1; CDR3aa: CASSTGLAYNEQFF
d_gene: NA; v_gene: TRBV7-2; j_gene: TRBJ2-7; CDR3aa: CASSWGGGYEQYF